Below, 25 T cell receptor beta chains from the same sample are listed, as sequenced in a study of T cell responses to AZD1222 COVID-19 vaccine. The table came from immunoSEQ multiplex PCR; TCRdb's copy has only in-frame clones and leaves some out. The sample records roughly 80,000 clones, roughly 90% being singletons. Here the sequenced sample was peripheral blood, taken on day 0 of MenACWY control vaccination. The receptors come from an adult in good health.

The J gene is TRBJ1-2, the V gene TRBV5-6, with D perhaps TRBD1 (6 bases). The CDR3 length is 12 residues. The germline V and J ends were trimmed by 4 bases and 5 bases, with 9 bases remaining between them. CDR1 SGHDT and CDR2 YYEEEE come from the germline V gene. DNA for the CDR3: TGTGCCAGCAGCCGGGGGGCTTATGGCTACACCTTC. Its protein is CASSRGAYGYTF.

The chain joins TRBV7-8 to TRBJ2-2; 10 nucleotides align to TRBD2. Trimming took 1 base from V and 7 from J; bases not matched to a gene: 9. The V gene's germline CDR1 is SGHVS and CDR2 FQNEAQ. The CDR3 length is 17 residues. In DNA form, the CDR3 reads TGTGCCAGCAGCTTAGGCACTAGCGGGATTGGTGGCGGGGAGCTGTTTTTT. Protein product: CASSLGTSGIGGGELFF.

The V call is TRBV9, the J call TRBJ1-1, with TRBD1 as a possible D gene (6 bases). Trimming removed 1 base from V and 3 bases from J, with 16 bases in between. The CDR3 runs to 16 residues. Germline V gene data show CDR1 as SGDLS and CDR2 as YYNGEE. In DNA form, the CDR3 reads TGTGCCAGCAGCGTAACTGGGGGGGCCGCGGACACTGAAGCTTTCTTT. This codes for CASSVTGGAADTEAFF.

This rearrangement joins TRBV9 to TRBJ1-6; no clear D. Trimming took 3 bases from V and 5 from J, leaving 9 bases between them. Germline values: CDR1 SGDLS, CDR2 YYNGEE. This CDR3 contains 14 residues. The CDR3 loop reads CASSGAGDNSPLHF. The CDR3 DNA follows: TGTGCCAGCAGCGGCGCCGGGGATAATTCACCCCTCCACTTT. The full variable domain, completed using reference TRBV9 and TRBJ1-6, is DSGVTQTPKHLITATGQRVTLRCSPRSGDLSVYWYQQSLDQGLQFLIQYYNGEERAKGNILERFSAQQFPDLHSELNLSSLELGDSALYFCASSGAGDNSPLHFGNGTRLTVT.

The chain is built from TRBV19 and TRBJ2-7, with D perhaps given as TRBD1 or TRBD2 (5 bases each). The germline V and J ends were trimmed by 6 bases and 5 bases, with 17 bases remaining between them. CDR1 LNHDA and CDR2 SQIVND come from the germline V gene (reference sequence). The CDR3 extends over 14 amino acids. CDR3: CASRGTAASDEQYF. CDR3 bases: TGTGCCAGTAGGGGGACGGCGGCTTCGGACGAGCAGTACTTC. The full variable domain, with the rest looked up from reference TRBV19 and TRBJ2-7, is DGGITQSPKYLFRKEGQNVTLSCEQNLNHDAMYWYRQDPGQGLRLIYYSQIVNDFQKGDIAEGYSVSREKKESFPLTVTSAQKNPTAFYLCASRGTAASDEQYFGPGTRLTVT.

The chain employs TRBV6-5 and TRBJ1-1; D remains ambiguous. CDR3 length: 13 amino acids. V was pared by 5 bases and J by 2 bases, with 9 bases between. The germline gives CDR1 MNHEY, CDR2 SVGAGI. The CDR3 protein is CASSKGLNTEAFF. The CDR3 nucleotides are TGTGCCAGCAGTAAGGGTCTTAACACTGAAGCTTTCTTT.

This chain uses TRBV18 with TRBJ2-3; D is possibly TRBD1 (6 bases). Looked up from germline, CDR1 is KGHSH and CDR2 is LQKENI. Trimming shortened V by 6 bases and J by 0 bases, and 16 bases separated the two germline ends. The CDR3 contains 16 residues. The CDR3 nucleotides are TGTGCCAGCTCGCAGGGGCCCTTATCTAGCACAGATACGCAGTATTTT. The encoded protein is CASSQGPLSSTDTQYF.

This clone was observed a single time. The chain links TRBV11-2 to TRBJ1-4, with a tentative D call TRBD1 (6 bases). This CDR3 is 17 amino acids long. V lost 0 bases and J lost 4, with 15 bases in between. CDR1 and CDR2 (germline): SGHAT, FQNNGV. The CDR3 sequence: CASSLDRGRGGNEKLFF. The CDR3 region has the DNA TGTGCCAGCAGCTTAGACAGGGGAAGAGGCGGTAATGAAAAACTGTTTTTT.

In the case of this clone: One junction end does not reproduce the germline sequence, and a read error may be involved. The rearrangement uses TRBV12-3 or TRBV12-4 and TRBJ1-2; 11 bases are shared with TRBD1. The CDR3 length is 12 residues. Written as DNA, the CDR3 is TGTGCCAGCAGTTTTTGGACAGGGGGCCATTATTTC. It encodes CASSFWTGGHYF.

The CDR3 bases are TGTGCCAGCAGTTTAAGGGGAGGGGGCGCCTTGGACACTGAAGCTTTCTTT. Translation gives CASSLRGGGALDTEAFF. The chain has TRBV27 and TRBJ1-1, with 7 bases matching TRBD1. CDR1 and CDR2 (germline): MNHEY, SMNVEV (reference sequence). There are 17 residues in the CDR3. V dropped 2 bases and J dropped 3; count of bases not matched to a gene: 12.

The V and J genes are TRBV3-1 (or the pseudogene TRBV3-2) and TRBJ1-1; 10 positions match TRBD1. The CDR3 has 15 amino acids. J lost 4 bases, V lost 1 base, and 3 bases had no gene match. From germline, CDR1 is LGHDT and CDR2 YNNKEL (reference sequence). This CDR3 reads CASSQGQGAVTEAFF. The CDR3, as DNA: TGTGCCAGCAGCCAAGGACAGGGGGCCGTCACTGAAGCTTTCTTT.

The rearrangement uses TRBV7-9 and TRBJ2-7; 7 bases are a match to TRBD2. Germline CDR1 is SEHNR and CDR2 is FQNEAQ (reference sequence). There are 13 residues in the CDR3. Trimming took 3 bases from V and 4 from J; bases not matched to a gene: 3. The CDR3 region is CASSLAGGYEQYF. Written as DNA, the CDR3 is TGTGCCAGCAGCTTGGCCGGGGGGTACGAGCAGTACTTC.

The chain joins TRBV24-1 to TRBJ1-5; D is ambiguous. V dropped 3 bases and J dropped 3 bases, with 8 bases sitting between them. Germline CDR1 reads KGHDR; CDR2 reads SFDVKD. The CDR3 is 14 amino acids. The CDR3, as DNA: TGTGCCACCAGTGATCTTGGGGACAATCAGCCCCAGCATTTT. Protein: CATSDLGDNQPQHF.

V and J are TRBV13 and TRBJ2-7, with TRBD2 identical over 10 bases. Germline loops: CDR1 PRHDT, CDR2 FYEKMQ (reference sequence). V lost 5 bases and J lost 4; bases outside the gene matches: 11. This CDR3 has 16 residues. CDR3: CASSLNRLAGYYEQYF. The CDR3 DNA sequence: TGTGCCAGCAGCCTTAATCGACTAGCGGGTTATTACGAGCAGTACTTC.

V and J are TRBV5-1 and TRBJ1-3; possible D gene TRBD1, 5 bases. The CDR3 sequence is 15 residues long. Germline loops: CDR1 SGHRS, CDR2 YFSETQ. V gave up 3 bases and J gave up 3 bases, with 13 bases separating them. For the CDR3, the DNA is TGCGCCAGCAGCTCCGGCGAGGGGAGTGGAAACACCATATATTTT. Translating it yields CASSSGEGSGNTIYF.

The genes are TRBV18 and TRBJ1-6; 11 bases line up with TRBD1. Germline values: CDR1 KGHSH, CDR2 LQKENI. Losses at the gene ends were 2 bases for V and 6 bases for J; bases not matched to a gene: 3. This CDR3 is 16 amino acids long. The CDR3 region is CASSPKGTGGNSPLHF. As DNA, the CDR3 is TGTGCCAGCTCACCAAAGGGGACAGGGGGTAATTCACCCCTCCACTTT.

The chain links TRBV21-1 to TRBJ2-7. TRBV21-1 is a pseudogene. The CDR3 consists of 13 residues. CDR3 sequence reads: CASSKGCAYEQYF. DNA of the CDR3: TGTGCCAGCAGCAAGGGGTGCGCCTACGAGCAGTACTTC.

V and J are TRBV5-1 and TRBJ1-2, with 10 bases lining up with TRBD1. From germline, CDR1 is SGHRS and CDR2 YFSETQ. Losses at the gene ends were 3 bases for V and 8 bases for J; bases not matched to a gene: 7. This CDR3 is built from 14 residues. This chain's CDR3 is CASSSPGQGYGYTF. The DNA of the CDR3 is TGCGCCAGCAGCTCACCGGGACAGGGGTACGGCTACACCTTC.

J is TRBJ2-7 and V is TRBV27, with no clear D. The V gene's germline CDR1 is MNHEY and CDR2 SMNVEV (reference sequence). The CDR3 consists of 11 residues. V lost 3 bases, J lost 0 bases, and 0 bases lay in between. CDR3 sequence: CASSFSYEQYF. The CDR3 DNA follows: TGTGCCAGCAGTTTCTCCTACGAGCAGTACTTC.

The chain joins TRBV5-4 to TRBJ2-1; no firm D call. The CDR3 spans 13 residues. Germline V gives CDR1 SGHNT, CDR2 YYREEE (reference sequence). V shed 4 bases and J shed 6 bases, with 11 bases lying between them. The DNA of the CDR3 is TGTGCCAGCAGCCTGGTCCCCTTCAATGAGCAGTTCTTC. It codes for CASSLVPFNEQFF.

V gene TRBV7-9 combines with J gene TRBJ1-1; no clear D gene. Germline loops: CDR1 SEHNR, CDR2 FQNEAQ (reference sequence). This CDR3 has 14 amino acids. The ends were cut back, 1 base at V and 1 base at J, with 7 bases in the middle. The CDR3 sequence is CASSLGGRNTEAFF. The CDR3 DNA follows: TGTGCCAGCAGCTTAGGGGGTCGGAACACTGAAGCTTTCTTT.

The chain employs TRBV5-6 and TRBJ1-2; unclear D gene. CDR1 and CDR2 from the germline V gene are SGHDT and YYEEEE. The CDR3 consists of 13 residues. V shed 5 bases and J shed 4 bases, with 12 bases lying between them. In DNA form, the CDR3 reads TGTGCCAGCAGGACGGTTTCTTCCTATGGCTACACCTTC. Encoded protein: CASRTVSSYGYTF. Full variable domain (outside the CDR3, taken from reference TRBV5-6 and TRBJ1-2): DAGVTQSPTHLIKTRGQQVTLRCSPKSGHDTVSWYQQALGQGPQFIFQYYEEEERQRGNFPDRFSGHQFPNYSSELNVNALLLGDSALYLCASRTVSSYGYTFGSGTRLTVV.

The rearrangement uses TRBV3-1 (or the pseudogene TRBV3-2) and TRBJ1-6; D remains ambiguous. This CDR3 is 13 amino acids long. V lost 7 bases to trimming and J lost 7 bases, with 11 bases between them. The germline V gene has CDR1 LGHDT and CDR2 YNNKEL (reference sequence). The DNA of the CDR3 is TGTGCCAGCAACGGCCTAGGCAATTCACCCCTCCACTTT. Its translation is CASNGLGNSPLHF.

The rearrangement joins TRBV29-1 to TRBJ1-1, with TRBD1 as a possible D gene (6 bases). Germline V gene data show CDR1 as SQVTM and CDR2 as ANQGSEA. The CDR3 is 15 residues long. V lost 7 bases to trimming and J lost 1 base, with 19 bases between them. CDR3 amino acids: CSGTGTQGSNTEAFF. The CDR3 bases are TGCAGCGGTACCGGGACACAAGGTTCGAACACTGAAGCTTTCTTT.

The V gene is TRBV5-4, the J gene TRBJ2-1; D is perhaps TRBD2 (6 bases). Looked up from germline, CDR1 is SGHNT and CDR2 is YYREEE (reference sequence). This CDR3 is 12 amino acids long. V was clipped by 1 base and J by 8 bases, with 7 bases between them. The CDR3, as DNA: TGTGCCAGCAGCTTGCCGGGGGATGAGCAGTTCTTC. Its protein is CASSLPGDEQFF.